The 27 T cell receptor beta chains in this list originate from one sample, sequenced in a study of cytomegalovirus exposure and HLA in healthy donors. This PCR relied on a set of 60 Vbeta primers and 13 Jbeta primers. Produced via immunoSEQ multiplex PCR; TCRdb's table is partial and in-frame only. The sample holds under 200,000 clones, roughly 84% seen once. The source material was PBMCs. Source of these receptors: a male donor in good health and CMV-seronegative.

The rearrangement joins TRBV28 to TRBJ1-1, with unresolved D. The germline CDR1 and CDR2 sequences are MDHEN and SYDVKM. V was shortened by 7 bases and J by 7 bases, with 19 bases between the two germline ends. The CDR3 is 14 amino acids. CDR3 sequence (DNA): TGTGCCAGCACCCTAGCCCAATGGACGGGTGAAGCTTTCTTT. Translation gives CASTLAQWTGEAFF.

The chain uses TRBV7-2 and TRBJ1-5; TRBD1 aligns across 10 bases. Germline V gene data show CDR1 as SGHTA and CDR2 as FQGNSA. The V and J ends lost 5 bases and 6 bases, in that order; junction bases with no gene match: 10. This CDR3 contains 16 residues. CDR3 amino acids: CASSPGGTGVGQPQHF. CDR3 in DNA: TGTGCCAGCAGCCCGGGGGGGACAGGGGTTGGTCAGCCCCAGCATTTT. Filled out from reference TRBV7-2 and TRBJ1-5, the complete variable domain reads GAGVSQSPSNKVTEKGKDVELRCDPISGHTALYWYRQSLGQGLEFLIYFQGNSAPDKSGLPSDRFSAERTGGSVSTLTIQRTQQEDSAVYLCASSPGGTGVGQPQHFGDGTRLSIL.

The chain joins TRBV19 to TRBJ2-7; no reliable D call. The V gene lost 1 base and the J gene lost 4 bases, with 11 bases spanning the gap. This CDR3 spans 14 amino acids. The V gene's germline CDR1 is LNHDA and CDR2 SQIVND (reference sequence). The CDR3 DNA reads TGTGCCAGTAGTATAGCCAGGAAAACTTACGAGCAGTACTTC. Its translation is CASSIARKTYEQYF.

The rearrangement uses TRBV7-8 and TRBJ1-5; no firm D call. Germline-derived CDR1 and CDR2 are SGHVS and FQNEAQ. The CDR3 has 15 residues. The V end was cut by 1 base, the J end by 0 bases, with 7 bases between. CDR3 loop: CASSLERFSNQPQHF. CDR3 in DNA: TGTGCCAGCAGCTTAGAGCGGTTTAGCAATCAGCCCCAGCATTTT.

The chain carries TRBV7-3 and TRBJ1-3; D is unclear. The CDR3 runs 15 residues. Deletions cut 4 bases from V and 2 bases from J, with 12 bases between. CDR1 is SGHTA and CDR2 is FQGTGA in the germline V gene. Here the CDR3 reads CASSSPTAAGNTIYF. The CDR3 coding sequence is TGTGCCAGCAGCTCCCCCACCGCGGCTGGAAACACCATATATTTT.

The V gene is TRBV14, the J gene TRBJ2-7, with D tentatively TRBD1 (5 bases). CDR1 is SGHDN and CDR2 is FVKESK in the germline V gene. The CDR3 totals 16 residues. V was shortened by 1 base and J by 2 bases, with 15 bases between the two germline ends. Here the CDR3 DNA reads TGTGCCAGCAGCCAAGCTGGTGGCGGACACGCCTACGAGCAGTACTTC. This sequence encodes CASSQAGGGHAYEQYF.

The chain recombines TRBV5-1 with TRBJ2-1, with D uncertain. CDR3 length: 15 amino acids. The V end was cut by 0 bases, the J end by 6 bases, with 13 bases between. From germline, CDR1 is SGHRS and CDR2 YFSETQ. CDR3 loop: CASSLAGGGANEQFF. In DNA form, the CDR3 reads TGCGCCAGCAGCTTGGCCGGTGGCGGAGCCAATGAGCAGTTCTTC. The full variable domain, with the rest looked up from reference TRBV5-1 and TRBJ2-1, is KAGVTQTPRYLIKTRGQQVTLSCSPISGHRSVSWYQQTPGQGLQFLFEYFSETQRNKGNFPGRFSGRQFSNSRSEMNVSTLELGDSALYLCASSLAGGGANEQFFGPGTRLTVL.

This clone came up a few times. Other DNA sequences from this sample encode an identical CDR3 as well. J is TRBJ2-7 and V is TRBV29-1; 7 bases map to TRBD2. The V segment lost 4 bases and the J segment 4 bases; nucleotides outside the gene matches: 4. The V gene's germline CDR1 is SQVTM and CDR2 ANQGSEA. The CDR3 length is 12 residues. CDR3 DNA: TGCAGCGTTGCCAGCGGGGCTTACGAGCAGTACTTC. Its protein product is CSVASGAYEQYF.

This clone is a singleton in its sample. The chain couples TRBV5-1 to TRBJ1-4; D is perhaps TRBD1 (5 bases). Germline loops: CDR1 SGHRS, CDR2 YFSETQ. The CDR3 is 15 residues long. V lost 4 bases and J 5 bases, leaving 15 bases between the germline ends. The CDR3 DNA is TGCGCCAGCAGCCCCGGCGCGGGGACGAATGAAAAACTGTTTTTT. Its translation: CASSPGAGTNEKLFF.

The chain links TRBV11-2 to TRBJ2-5; 7 bases are a match to TRBD2. Unmatched junction bases numbered 5, after V lost 3 bases and J lost 1 base. The length of the CDR3 is 15 residues. Germline assignment: CDR1 SGHAT and CDR2 FQNNGV. In DNA, the CDR3 is TGTGCCAGCAGCTTGGATAGCGGGTCCCAAGAGACCCAGTACTTC. As protein: CASSLDSGSQETQYF.

The genes are TRBV7-9 and TRBJ2-7, with D possibly matching TRBD1 (6 bases). With 0 bases removed from V and 5 bases from J, the gap between germline ends came to 14 bases. The CDR3 covers 15 residues. Germline assignment: CDR1 SEHNR and CDR2 FQNEAQ (reference sequence). CDR3 region: CASSLAGASENEQYF. The DNA for the CDR3 is TGTGCCAGCAGCTTAGCGGGGGCATCAGAAAACGAGCAGTACTTC.

J is TRBJ1-6 and V is TRBV9; D is unclear. The ends were cut back, 0 bases at V and 4 bases at J, with 8 bases in the middle. In germline, CDR1 is SGDLS, CDR2 YYNGEE. CDR3 length: 15 residues. CDR3 coding DNA: TGTGCCAGCAGCGTAGACATAGCTTATAATTCACCCCTCCACTTT. It is translated as CASSVDIAYNSPLHF.

V gene TRBV4-1 combines with J gene TRBJ2-3; the D gene is possibly TRBD1 (6 bases). The V gene lost 4 bases and the J gene lost 3 bases, with 14 bases spanning the gap. This CDR3 is 15 amino acids long. Germline V lookup: CDR1 MGHRA, CDR2 YSYEKL. The CDR3 reads CASSLTGQKTDTQYF. CDR3 sequence (DNA): TGCGCCAGCAGCCTAACGGGACAAAAAACAGATACGCAGTATTTT.

The rearrangement uses TRBV27 and TRBJ2-3; 11 bases map to TRBD2. The CDR3 covers 20 residues. V was pared by 4 bases and J by 1 base, with 16 bases of the junction left unmatched. CDR1 and CDR2 from the germline V gene are MNHEY and SMNVEV (reference sequence). CDR3 region: CASSSPMGTSGPEGTDTQYF. CDR3 in DNA: TGTGCCAGCAGTTCACCCATGGGGACTAGCGGCCCCGAAGGCACAGATACGCAGTATTTT.

The V and J genes are TRBV7-9 and TRBJ2-3; TRBD2 aligns across 9 bases. J gave up 8 bases and V 1 base, and 10 bases lay outside the gene matches. The CDR3 spans 16 residues. CDR1 and CDR2 (germline): SEHNR, FQNEAQ (reference sequence). The CDR3, as DNA: TGTGCCAGCAGCTTAGGGGAGATAGGACTAGCGCTTACGCAGTATTTT. It is translated as CASSLGEIGLALTQYF.

The rearrangement links TRBV5-4 to TRBJ2-1; D call uncertain. The CDR3 is 13 amino acids. V was shortened by 2 bases and J by 4 bases, with 7 bases between the two germline ends. The germline V gene encodes CDR1 SGHNT and CDR2 YYREEE (reference sequence). CDR3 nucleotide sequence: TGTGCCAGCAGCTTATCCCAGTACAATGAGCAGTTCTTC. Translating it yields CASSLSQYNEQFF.

This clone showed up just a few times. The rearrangement uses TRBV6-1 and TRBJ1-1; no firm D call. The CDR3 is 13 residues long. Germline V CDR1 and CDR2: MNHNS, SASEGT. V lost 3 bases and J lost 4, with 9 bases in between. Here the CDR3 reads CASSDWALTEAFF. The CDR3 nucleotides are TGTGCCAGCAGTGATTGGGCACTCACTGAAGCTTTCTTT.

This CDR3 reads CASTRNNEYSEQYF. CDR3 nucleotide sequence: TGTGCCAGCACGAGGAACAACGAATACTCCGAGCAGTACTTC. V usage is TRBV6-5 and J usage is TRBJ2-7, with D uncertain. V gave up 7 bases and J gave up 6 bases, with 19 bases separating them. There are 14 residues in the CDR3. Germline-derived CDR1 and CDR2 are MNHEY and SVGAGI.

The gene calls are TRBV5-1 and TRBJ1-1; 9 nucleotides agree with TRBD1. With 2 bases clipped from V and 4 bases from J, the junction kept 6 bases outside the gene matches. Germline V CDR1 and CDR2: SGHRS, YFSETQ. This CDR3 has 15 amino acids. The CDR3 nucleotides read TGCGCCAGCAGCTTCAGTTTGACAGGGGGCACTGAAGCTTTCTTT. This translates into CASSFSLTGGTEAFF.

The V and J genes are TRBV4-3 and TRBJ1-1; TRBD1 agrees at 9 bases. V shed 3 bases, J shed 4 bases, and the junction held 3 bases outside the gene matches. Germline CDR1 is LGHNA and CDR2 is YSLEER. The CDR3 is 14 residues long. CDR3 sequence (DNA): TGCGCCAGCAGCCAGACGACAGGGGGCACTGAAGCTTTCTTT. This encodes CASSQTTGGTEAFF.

This clone was counted only a few times. V is TRBV6-6 and J is TRBJ2-3; 10 bases map to TRBD1. CDR3 length: 16 residues. Germline V gene sequence: CDR1 MNHNY, CDR2 SVGAGI (reference sequence). Trimming removed 6 bases from V and 4 bases from J; junction bases left unmatched: 10. CDR3 region: CASSRIRDRGPDTQYF. The CDR3, as DNA: TGTGCCAGCAGCCGTATCCGGGACAGGGGTCCAGATACGCAGTATTTT.

The chain recombines TRBV29-1 with TRBJ1-1; tentative D call: TRBD1 (5 bases). Germline assignment: CDR1 SQVTM and CDR2 ANQGSEA. Trimming removed 1 base at V and 4 bases at J, with 10 bases between. The length of the CDR3 is 13 residues. CDR3 nucleotide sequence: TGCAGCGTTGAAGCTGGGGGGAGCACTGAAGCTTTCTTT. Translation gives CSVEAGGSTEAFF.

This chain joins TRBV29-1 and TRBJ1-3, with 8 bases that match TRBD1. Per the germline V gene, CDR1 is SQVTM and CDR2 is ANQGSEA. Unmatched junction bases numbered 6, after V lost 6 bases and J lost 2 bases. The length of the CDR3 is 14 residues. In DNA form, the CDR3 reads TGCAGCGTCACAAGGACAGGGCCTGGAAACACCATATATTTT. Protein product: CSVTRTGPGNTIYF.

V usage is TRBV27 and J usage is TRBJ1-2, with 7 positions matching TRBD1. The germline CDR1 and CDR2 sequences are MNHEY and SMNVEV (reference sequence). After removal of 6 bases from V and 5 bases from J, the junction contained 12 bases not matched to a gene. The CDR3 spans 15 residues. This chain's CDR3 is CASRTYRGPVYGYTF. In nucleotides, the CDR3 is TGTGCCAGCAGAACCTACAGGGGCCCCGTGTATGGCTACACCTTC.

This chain connects TRBV5-4 to TRBJ2-5, with D unclear. V was pared by 1 base and J by 5 bases, with 6 bases between. CDR1 is SGHNT, CDR2 YYREEE, per germline (reference sequence). This CDR3 comprises 12 residues. CDR3 coding DNA: TGTGCCAGCAGCTTGTTTGGCGAGACCCAGTACTTC. Translating gives CASSLFGETQYF.

The chain joins TRBV7-9 to TRBJ2-2, with a tentative D call TRBD1 (5 bases). Germline V gives CDR1 SEHNR, CDR2 FQNEAQ (reference sequence). Deletions cut 5 bases from V and 0 bases from J, with 10 bases between. This CDR3 comprises 15 residues. The CDR3 loop is CASSDDSSNTGELFF. CDR3 coding DNA: TGTGCCAGCAGCGACGACAGCTCGAACACCGGGGAGCTGTTTTTT.

The chain recombines TRBV28 with TRBJ2-2; 10 bases map to TRBD1. This CDR3 region has 15 residues. V shed 6 bases and J 7 bases; nucleotides not matched to a gene: 8. In germline, CDR1 is MDHEN, CDR2 SYDVKM. As DNA, the CDR3 is TGTGCCAGCAGCCCTGACAGGGGGCTAGGCGGGGAGCTGTTTTTT. Translation: CASSPDRGLGGELFF.